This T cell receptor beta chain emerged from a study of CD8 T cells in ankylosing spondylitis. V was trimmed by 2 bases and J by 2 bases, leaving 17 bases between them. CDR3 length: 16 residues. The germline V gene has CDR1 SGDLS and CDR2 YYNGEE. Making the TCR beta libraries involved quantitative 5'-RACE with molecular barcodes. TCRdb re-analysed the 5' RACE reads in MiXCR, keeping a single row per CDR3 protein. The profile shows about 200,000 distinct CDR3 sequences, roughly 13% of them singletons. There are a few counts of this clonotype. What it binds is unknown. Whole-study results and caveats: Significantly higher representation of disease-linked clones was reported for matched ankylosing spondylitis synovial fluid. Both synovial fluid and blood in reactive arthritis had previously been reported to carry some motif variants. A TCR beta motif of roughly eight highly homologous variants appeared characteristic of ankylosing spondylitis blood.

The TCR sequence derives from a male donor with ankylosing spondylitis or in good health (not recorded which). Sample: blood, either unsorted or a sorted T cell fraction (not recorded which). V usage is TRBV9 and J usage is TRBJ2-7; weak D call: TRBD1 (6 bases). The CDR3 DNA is TGTGCCAGCAGCGTTGGCGGGTCGACAGGAGCCTACGAGCAGTACTTC. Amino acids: CASSVGGSTGAYEQYF. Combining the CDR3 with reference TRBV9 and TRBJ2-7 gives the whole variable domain DSGVTQTPKHLITATGQRVTLRCSPRSGDLSVYWYQQSLDQGLQFLIQYYNGEERAKGNILERFSAQQFPDLHSELNLSSLELGDSALYFCASSVGGSTGAYEQYFGPGTRLTVT.